These 31 T cell receptor beta chains originate from one sample sequenced in a study of OX40 agonist ivuxolimab in advanced cancers. Only in-frame clones appear in the TCRdb table, and some are missing; sequencing was by immunoSEQ multiplex PCR. This table has about 73,000 clones, 90% appearing once. Sequencing used CD4+ or CD8+ T cells sorted from blood, obtained in a trial of the OX40 agonist ivuxolimab. The receptors were gathered from an adult with an advanced solid tumor such as melanoma, head and neck, liver or kidney cancer.

The V and J genes are TRBV6-1 and TRBJ2-1, with D perhaps matching TRBD1 (6 bases). This CDR3 has 14 amino acids. The V gene's germline CDR1 is MNHNS and CDR2 SASEGT. V was shortened by 6 bases and J by 9 bases, with 18 bases between the two germline ends. The CDR3 reads CASSGTGFGGEQFF. In nucleotides, the CDR3 is TGTGCCAGCAGCGGTACAGGGTTTGGGGGTGAGCAGTTCTTC.

This clone showed up just a few times. The rearrangement uses TRBV10-3 and TRBJ2-5; perhaps TRBD1 as D (5 bases). The CDR3 runs 16 residues. Germline-derived CDR1 and CDR2 are ENHRY and SYGVKD. V lost 4 bases to trimming and J lost 4 bases, with 19 bases between them. Written as DNA, the CDR3 is TGTGCCATCAGTGGTGTCGGTCAGGGTACGAGAGAGACCCAGTACTTC. Its protein product is CAISGVGQGTRETQYF.

V is TRBV27 and J is TRBJ1-4; the D gene is possibly TRBD1 (5 bases). The V end lost 5 bases, the J end lost 5 bases, and 15 bases lay between the germline ends. The CDR3 runs to 15 residues. The germline gives CDR1 MNHEY, CDR2 SMNVEV (reference sequence). The CDR3, as DNA: TGTGCCAGCAGTCCTACCGGGACCGCGAATGAAAAACTGTTTTTT. This translates into CASSPTGTANEKLFF.

V and J are TRBV13 and TRBJ1-4; the D is unclear. The CDR3 spans 14 residues. Germline CDR1 reads PRHDT; CDR2 reads FYEKMQ (reference sequence). V lost 5 bases and J 4 bases, leaving 11 bases between the germline ends. The CDR3 DNA reads TGTGCCAGCAGCAAGATGGGGATTAATGAAAAACTGTTTTTT. Translation: CASSKMGINEKLFF.

The chain couples TRBV5-1 to TRBJ2-3; no clear D gene. Per germline, CDR1 SGHRS and CDR2 YFSETQ. The CDR3 has 13 residues. V lost 5 bases and J 3 bases, leaving 10 bases between the germline ends. CDR3 bases: TGCGCCAGCAGGGAGCTAGAAACAGATACGCAGTATTTT. Amino acid sequence: CASRELETDTQYF.

The chain has TRBV7-2 and TRBJ2-1; the match to TRBD1 covers 7 bases. Germline lookup yields CDR1 SGHTA and CDR2 FQGNSA. The CDR3 is 15 residues long. Trimming removed 5 bases from V and 10 bases from J; junction bases left unmatched: 14. The CDR3 protein is CASSPSARGGREQFF. CDR3 nucleotides: TGTGCCAGCAGCCCTTCTGCGCGAGGGGGCAGGGAGCAGTTCTTC.

This clone was picked up a small number of times. V is TRBV19 and J is TRBJ2-5; 10 bases are a match to TRBD2. This CDR3 spans 16 amino acids. CDR1 is LNHDA and CDR2 is SQIVND in the germline V gene (reference sequence). V trimming: 2 bases; J trimming: 5 bases; junction bases outside the gene matches: 8. The CDR3 spells CASSILAGVRMETQYF. The CDR3 coding sequence is TGTGCCAGTAGTATACTAGCGGGAGTAAGGATGGAGACCCAGTACTTC.

The chain has TRBV11-2 and TRBJ2-1; the D is unclear. The germline V gene has CDR1 SGHAT and CDR2 FQNNGV. V gave up 0 bases and J gave up 8 bases, with 8 bases separating them. There are 13 residues in the CDR3. The CDR3 sequence: CASSLEFADEQFF. The CDR3 DNA sequence: TGTGCCAGCAGCTTAGAATTCGCAGATGAGCAGTTCTTC.

The chain couples TRBV5-6 to TRBJ1-4, with 10 bases aligning to TRBD1. The J segment lost 8 bases and the V segment lost 0 bases, leaving 4 bases of the junction unmatched. The CDR3 length is 15 residues. Germline V CDR1 and CDR2: SGHDT, YYEEEE. CDR3: CASSLGQGAGEKLFF. The DNA of the CDR3 is TGTGCCAGCAGCTTGGGACAGGGGGCAGGAGAAAAACTGTTTTTT. The whole variable domain, remainder taken from reference TRBV5-6 and TRBJ1-4, is DAGVTQSPTHLIKTRGQQVTLRCSPKSGHDTVSWYQQALGQGPQFIFQYYEEEERQRGNFPDRFSGHQFPNYSSELNVNALLLGDSALYLCASSLGQGAGEKLFFGSGTQLSVL.

This sequence joins TRBV11-2 and TRBJ1-2; 7 nucleotides line up with TRBD1. V dropped 6 bases and J dropped 3; count of bases not matched to a gene: 10. In germline, CDR1 is SGHAT, CDR2 FQNNGV. The CDR3 covers 15 residues. The CDR3 DNA reads TGTGCCAGCAGATTTAGAGGTCAGGGGGACTATGGCTACACCTTC. It translates to CASRFRGQGDYGYTF.

The chain uses TRBV5-1 and TRBJ2-1; 11 nucleotides match TRBD2. This CDR3 is 15 amino acids long. Germline lookup yields CDR1 SGHRS and CDR2 YFSETQ. V lost 3 bases to trimming and J lost 6 bases; unmatched junction nucleotides: 5. The CDR3 DNA is TGCGCCAGCAGCTATAGCGGGAGGGGCGGCAATGAGCAGTTCTTC. Protein sequence: CASSYSGRGGNEQFF.

This chain uses TRBV2 with TRBJ1-2, with 7 positions matching TRBD1. Germline trimming cut 5 bases from V and 7 bases from J; bases unmatched to any gene: 10. The CDR3 sequence is 14 residues long. The germline V gene encodes CDR1 SNHLY and CDR2 FYNNEI. CDR3 loop: CASSPDRADSGYTF. For the CDR3, the DNA is TGTGCCAGCAGTCCCGACAGGGCGGACAGTGGCTACACCTTC.

The gene calls are TRBV7-9 and TRBJ2-1; D possibly matches TRBD1 or TRBD2 (5 bases each). The V gene lost 7 bases and the J gene lost 5 bases, with 15 bases spanning the gap. Germline V gene data show CDR1 as SEHNR and CDR2 as FQNEAQ (reference sequence). The CDR3 runs to 14 residues. CDR3 region: CASTIGAPNNEQFF. The DNA for the CDR3 is TGTGCCAGCACCATCGGGGCCCCGAACAATGAGCAGTTCTTC.

The rearrangement links TRBV27 to TRBJ1-3; 7 nucleotides line up with TRBD1. The germline V gene has CDR1 MNHEY and CDR2 SMNVEV (reference sequence). V gave up 4 bases and J gave up 0 bases; unmatched junction bases: 3. CDR3 length equals 15 residues. CDR3 region: CASSSGQYSGNTIYF. The CDR3 nucleotides are TGTGCCAGCAGTTCGGGACAGTACTCTGGAAACACCATATATTTT.

This clone was picked up a small number of times. V usage is TRBV7-9 and J usage is TRBJ1-1; 8 bases are shared with TRBD1. In germline, CDR1 is SEHNR, CDR2 FQNEAQ (reference sequence). CDR3 length equals 12 residues. Trimming took 6 bases from V and 11 from J; bases not matched to a gene: 8. The CDR3 here is CASRYWTGRAFF. The CDR3 bases are TGTGCCAGCAGGTACTGGACAGGGCGCGCTTTCTTT.

The V and J genes are TRBV28 and TRBJ1-1; no clear D gene. CDR3 length: 14 amino acids. The germline V gene encodes CDR1 MDHEN and CDR2 SYDVKM. Between the trimmed V and J ends, which lost 7 bases and 1 base, there was a span of 13 bases. This CDR3 is CASKRPLGNTEAFF. CDR3 DNA sequence: TGTGCCAGCAAACGGCCTTTGGGGAACACTGAAGCTTTCTTT.

This clone has just one count. V and J are TRBV5-1 and TRBJ1-3; D not resolved. The CDR3 has 13 amino acids. The germline V gene encodes CDR1 SGHRS and CDR2 YFSETQ. Trimming took off 4 bases at V and 0 bases at J, with 5 bases between the two ends. The CDR3 bases are TGCGCCAGCAGCCCAAACTCTGGAAACACCATATATTTT. Its translation: CASSPNSGNTIYF.

The chain carries TRBV2 and TRBJ2-3; 10 bases are a match to TRBD1. The germline V gene has CDR1 SNHLY and CDR2 FYNNEI. The V gene end was trimmed by 7 bases and the J gene end by 4 bases; junction bases not matched to a gene: 14. The CDR3 contains 17 residues. CDR3 sequence: CASTESRQGARADTQYF. In DNA, the CDR3 is TGTGCCAGCACAGAAAGTCGACAGGGGGCGCGGGCAGATACGCAGTATTTT.

The chain couples TRBV5-6 to TRBJ2-7, with D maybe TRBD2 (7 bases). CDR3 length equals 17 residues. The V end was cut by 3 bases, the J end by 3 bases, with 22 bases between. Germline V gene data show CDR1 as SGHDT and CDR2 as YYEEEE. In DNA form, the CDR3 reads TGTGCCAGCAGCTCCCCTGAGGGGGGGCCTAAGAGCTACGAGCAGTACTTC. This encodes CASSSPEGGPKSYEQYF.

V gene TRBV6-5 combines with J gene TRBJ2-3, with TRBD1 matching over 12 bases. Germline loops: CDR1 MNHEY, CDR2 SVGAGI. CDR3 size: 14 residues. Trimming took 6 bases from V and 9 from J; bases not matched to a gene: 7. CDR3 sequence (DNA): TGTGCCAGCAGATCCGGGACAGGGGGCTGGACGCAGTATTTT. Protein: CASRSGTGGWTQYF.

The chain couples TRBV19 to TRBJ2-1, with 8 bases aligning to TRBD2. The V gene end was trimmed by 4 bases and the J gene end by 2 bases; junction bases not matched to a gene: 4. Per germline, CDR1 LNHDA and CDR2 SQIVND (reference sequence). The CDR3 is 15 amino acids. DNA of the CDR3: TGTGCCAGTAGTAGTAATAGCGGGACCTACAATGAGCAGTTCTTC. Protein product: CASSSNSGTYNEQFF.

This chain links TRBV7-9 with TRBJ2-5, with TRBD2 as a possible D gene (6 bases). This CDR3 region has 13 residues. Trimming took off 3 bases at V and 4 bases at J, with 9 bases between the two ends. Germline V gives CDR1 SEHNR, CDR2 FQNEAQ (reference sequence). CDR3 loop: CASSFRETETQYF. Here the CDR3 DNA reads TGTGCCAGCAGCTTCCGGGAGACAGAGACCCAGTACTTC.

The chain recombines TRBV2 with TRBJ1-4; 10 nucleotides match TRBD1. Trimming removed 6 bases from V and 4 bases from J; junction bases left unmatched: 5. Germline lookup yields CDR1 SNHLY and CDR2 FYNNEI. This CDR3 region has 15 residues. The CDR3 DNA reads as TGTGCCAGCAGATCCGACAGGGGGCGTAATGAAAAACTGTTTTTT. Protein product: CASRSDRGRNEKLFF.

V is TRBV18 and J is TRBJ2-5, with a weak D call TRBD2 (5 bases). This CDR3 is 12 amino acids long. CDR1 is KGHSH, CDR2 LQKENI, per germline. The V end lost 10 bases, the J end lost 5 bases, and 14 bases lay between the germline ends. The CDR3 spells CATAGGSETQYF. DNA of the CDR3: TGTGCCACCGCGGGTGGGTCGGAGACCCAGTACTTC.

This sequence joins TRBV28 and TRBJ2-2; no definite D call. The CDR3 covers 13 residues. Between the trimmed V and J ends, which lost 2 bases and 2 bases, there was a span of 3 bases. CDR1 is MDHEN, CDR2 SYDVKM, per germline. The DNA of the CDR3 is TGTGCCAGCAGTTTAGGTAACACCGGGGAGCTGTTTTTT. Translating it yields CASSLGNTGELFF.

J is TRBJ2-7 and V is TRBV7-9; 8 bases line up with TRBD1. There are 16 residues in the CDR3. V shed 5 bases and J 3 bases; nucleotides not matched to a gene: 12. The germline gives CDR1 SEHNR, CDR2 FQNEAQ (reference sequence). The CDR3 region has the DNA TGTGCCAGCAGCACTGAAACCGGGACAGGATACTACGAGCAGTACTTC. Protein product: CASSTETGTGYYEQYF.

CDR3 in amino acids: CASRLRGQDQPQHF. CDR3 DNA: TGTGCCAGTAGACTCAGGGGGCAGGATCAGCCCCAGCATTTT. This sequence joins TRBV19 and TRBJ1-5; 8 nucleotides align to TRBD1. Germline CDR1 is LNHDA and CDR2 is SQIVND (reference sequence). V dropped 6 bases and J dropped 5; count of bases not matched to a gene: 6. The CDR3 has 14 amino acids.

This clone is a singleton in its sample. The chain uses TRBV11-2 and TRBJ2-6; D call uncertain. Germline CDR1 is SGHAT and CDR2 is FQNNGV. The CDR3 is 16 amino acids. V dropped 0 bases and J dropped 0 bases, with 6 bases sitting between them. The CDR3 spells CASSLEGSSGANVLTF. DNA for the CDR3: TGTGCCAGCAGCTTAGAGGGTAGCTCTGGGGCCAACGTCCTGACTTTC.

This clone occurred once. The rearrangement uses TRBV6-6 and TRBJ1-2; no clear D gene. CDR3 length equals 15 residues. Germline-derived CDR1 and CDR2 are MNHNY and SVGAGI (reference sequence). Trimming took off 2 bases at V and 0 bases at J, with 10 bases between the two ends. The DNA for the CDR3 is TGTGCCAGCAGTTACGTAGCGCGTACTAACTATGGCTACACCTTC. Translating gives CASSYVARTNYGYTF.

This clone was picked up one time. J is TRBJ1-2 and V is TRBV30; D gene uncertain. Trimming took 1 base from V and 4 from J, leaving 13 bases between them. This CDR3 has 14 residues. Germline loops: CDR1 GTSNPN, CDR2 SVGIG (reference sequence). The CDR3 DNA reads TGTGCCTGGAGTGGTCGTAAAGCTACCTATGGCTACACCTTC. Amino acid sequence: CAWSGRKATYGYTF.

The gene calls are TRBV5-5 and TRBJ2-1; D gene ambiguous. This CDR3 spans 12 amino acids. Trimming cost V 1 base and J 3 bases, with 2 bases left between them. Germline V gives CDR1 SGHKS, CDR2 YYEKEE (reference sequence). The CDR3 nucleotides are TGTGCCAGCAGCTTGAACTACAATGAGCAGTTCTTC. This codes for CASSLNYNEQFF.